The clone carrying this TCR beta chain was counted ten times or more. Its antigen remains unknown. TCRdb re-derived calls from the PCR reads in MiXCR, one entry per CDR3 protein. This table has roughly 300,000 distinct CDR3 sequences, about 22% appearing once. Input for naive CD8 libraries was about 18,000 to 1,100,000 sorted cells; the RNA fraction used was 10%, 30% or 50%. Sorting selected naive CD8 T cells with a CD8+CD4-CCR7+CD45RA+ phenotype. The source of the sample is a study of molecular identifiers for immune sequencing clone quantification. Whole-study findings and limits: One cell's worth of spiked Jurkat TCR RNA was reportedly detectable among about a million naive cells. Clones exceeding 20 RNA copies carried over 97% of effector molecules but under 1% of naive-cell molecules.

The germline V and J ends were trimmed by 5 bases and 8 bases, with 15 bases remaining between them. The CDR3 spans 14 residues. Material: naive CD8+ T cells from blood, with Jurkat cell RNA spiked in. Subset specified: FACS-sorted CD8+CD4-CCR7+CD45RA+ naive T cells. V gene TRBV23-1 combines with J gene TRBJ1-4; unclear D gene. TRBV23-1 is assigned to the ORF class and has an uncertain function. This sequence was found in a human donor in good health. Some libraries in this study had Jurkat cell RNA spiked in. CDR3 DNA: TGCGCCAGCAGTATGCCGGAGGAAGAGGAAAAACTGTTTTTT. Protein product: CASSMPEEEEKLFF.